The 24 T cell receptor beta chains given below trace back to one sample, sequenced in a study of OX40 agonist ivuxolimab in advanced cancers. The table came from immunoSEQ multiplex PCR; TCRdb's copy has only in-frame clones and leaves some out. Among fewer than 90,000 clones listed, 75% to 95% were seen once. Here the sequenced sample was CD4+ or CD8+ T cells sorted from blood, taken in a trial of the OX40 agonist ivuxolimab. The origin of the receptors is an adult with an advanced solid tumor such as melanoma, head and neck, liver or kidney cancer.

The chain is built from TRBV6-4 and TRBJ2-3; D gene uncertain. With 4 bases removed from V and 3 bases from J, the gap between germline ends came to 11 bases. Germline CDR1 is MRHNA and CDR2 is SNTAGT. The CDR3 extends over 14 amino acids. Written as DNA, the CDR3 is TGTGCCAGCAGTGTAAGCCCGGCAACAGATACGCAGTATTTT. Protein: CASSVSPATDTQYF.

The chain has TRBV27 and TRBJ2-1; a weak D match, TRBD2 (5 bases). Trimming removed 3 bases from V and 9 bases from J, with 15 bases in between. The CDR3 extends over 14 amino acids. Germline CDR1 and CDR2: MNHEY and SMNVEV (reference sequence). The chain's CDR3 is CASSFETRISEQFF. CDR3 in DNA: TGTGCCAGCAGTTTTGAAACTAGGATAAGTGAGCAGTTCTTC.

The rearrangement joins TRBV11-3 to TRBJ2-2; D is perhaps TRBD1 or TRBD2 (5 bases each). Germline CDR1 reads SGHNT; CDR2 reads YENEEA. This CDR3 has 17 amino acids. V was shortened by 5 bases and J by 3 bases, with 19 bases between the two germline ends. The CDR3 DNA is TGTGCCAGCAGCCATCGTGGGTGGGGGAGAGACACCGGGGAGCTGTTTTTT. The encoded protein is CASSHRGWGRDTGELFF. Together with reference TRBV11-3 and TRBJ2-2, the CDR3 gives the full variable domain: EAGVVQSPRYKIIEKKQPVAFWCNPISGHNTLYWYLQNLGQGPELLIRYENEEAVDDSQLPKDRFSAERLKGVDSTLKIQPAELGDSAVYLCASSHRGWGRDTGELFFGEGSRLTVL.

The chain has TRBV4-1 and TRBJ2-7, with TRBD2 as a possible D gene (6 bases). With 0 bases removed from V and 7 bases from J, the gap between germline ends came to 16 bases. Germline loops: CDR1 MGHRA, CDR2 YSYEKL. CDR3 size: 15 residues. The CDR3 spells CASSQEPSRGIEQYF. The DNA for the CDR3 is TGCGCCAGCAGCCAAGAACCTAGTCGGGGGATTGAGCAGTACTTC.

The V gene is TRBV4-3, the J gene TRBJ2-5, with 9 bases lining up with TRBD2. The CDR3 is 16 residues long. Germline V gene lookup returns CDR1 LGHNA and CDR2 YSLEER. V gave up 2 bases and J gave up 3 bases; unmatched junction bases: 7. The CDR3 reads CASSQYLAGFKETQYF. CDR3 DNA: TGCGCCAGCAGCCAATACCTAGCGGGGTTTAAAGAGACCCAGTACTTC.

The gene calls are TRBV19 and TRBJ2-1, with TRBD2 matching over 10 bases. The CDR3 totals 16 residues. The V and J ends lost 4 bases and 7 bases, in that order; junction bases with no gene match: 10. The germline CDR1 and CDR2 sequences are LNHDA and SQIVND (reference sequence). CDR3 loop: CASSTLAGALLNEQFF. Here the CDR3 DNA reads TGTGCCAGTAGTACCCTAGCGGGAGCGTTATTGAATGAGCAGTTCTTC. Combining the CDR3 with reference TRBV19 and TRBJ2-1 gives the whole variable domain DGGITQSPKYLFRKEGQNVTLSCEQNLNHDAMYWYRQDPGQGLRLIYYSQIVNDFQKGDIAEGYSVSREKKESFPLTVTSAQKNPTAFYLCASSTLAGALLNEQFFGPGTRLTVL.

Of note for this clone: A read error may account for a junction end that differs from germline. The genes are TRBV5-1 and TRBJ1-1, with D possibly being TRBD1 (5 bases). CDR1 SGHRS and CDR2 YFSETQ come from the germline V gene. The CDR3 covers 14 residues. The CDR3 region is CASSQDGTGTEAVF. The DNA for the CDR3 is TGCGCCAGCAGCCAGGACGGAACCGGGACCGAGGCGGTCTTT.

This clone has only a few counts. The chain employs TRBV27 and TRBJ1-1; D is unclear. Trimming removed 3 bases at V and 2 bases at J, with 10 bases between. The CDR3 totals 14 residues. The germline gives CDR1 MNHEY, CDR2 SMNVEV (reference sequence). The CDR3 region has the DNA TGTGCCAGCAGTTTGCGGGAGAGAAACACTGAAGCTTTCTTT. Translation: CASSLRERNTEAFF.

The genes are TRBV29-1 and TRBJ1-2, with 10 bases lining up with TRBD1. The CDR3 runs to 13 residues. Trimming took 7 bases from V and 10 from J; bases not matched to a gene: 12. Germline V gene sequence: CDR1 SQVTM, CDR2 ANQGSEA. The CDR3 bases are TGCAGCGGCAAGGGACAGGGGACAAGTGACTACACCTTC. Translating it yields CSGKGQGTSDYTF.

The chain uses TRBV14 and TRBJ1-6; D is perhaps TRBD1 (5 bases). V was pared by 4 bases and J by 10 bases, with 14 bases between. Germline CDR1 and CDR2: SGHDN and FVKESK. The CDR3 is 14 amino acids. Written as DNA, the CDR3 is TGTGCCAGCAGCCTTCTTGGGGGAGAATCACCCCTCCACTTT. It yields the protein CASSLLGGESPLHF.

This CDR3 reads CASSLVPGGSHIQYF. Here the CDR3 DNA reads TGTGCCAGCAGCTTAGTCCCGGGAGGTTCGCACATTCAGTACTTC. V is TRBV7-9 and J is TRBJ2-4; 7 bases fit TRBD2. Unmatched junction bases numbered 8, after V lost 1 base and J lost 8 bases. CDR3 size: 15 residues. In germline, CDR1 is SEHNR, CDR2 FQNEAQ (reference sequence). The full variable domain, rest sourced from reference TRBV7-9 and TRBJ2-4, is DTGVSQNPRHKITKRGQNVTFRCDPISEHNRLYWYRQTLGQGPEFLTYFQNEAQLEKSRLLSDRFSAERPKGSFSTLEIQRTEQGDSAMYLCASSLVPGGSHIQYFGAGTRLSVL.

This chain uses TRBV6-4 with TRBJ1-4; no clear D. The CDR3 sequence is 12 residues long. Per the germline V gene, CDR1 is MRHNA and CDR2 is SNTAGT. V dropped 9 bases and J dropped 5 bases, with 10 bases sitting between them. CDR3 in DNA: TGTGCCAGGGGAAAGGCCAATGAAAAACTGTTTTTT. This translates into CARGKANEKLFF.

The chain recombines TRBV5-1 with TRBJ2-1, with D possibly matching TRBD2 (6 bases). CDR1 and CDR2 (germline): SGHRS, YFSETQ. CDR3 length: 16 amino acids. V gave up 0 bases and J gave up 1 base, with 11 bases separating them. The CDR3 nucleotides are TGCGCCAGCAGCTTGGCTGCGGGAAGGTCCTACAATGAGCAGTTCTTC. Its translation: CASSLAAGRSYNEQFF. Using reference TRBV5-1 and TRBJ2-1 for the parts outside the CDR3, the full variable domain is KAGVTQTPRYLIKTRGQQVTLSCSPISGHRSVSWYQQTPGQGLQFLFEYFSETQRNKGNFPGRFSGRQFSNSRSEMNVSTLELGDSALYLCASSLAAGRSYNEQFFGPGTRLTVL.

The V gene is TRBV28, the J gene TRBJ1-5; 9 bases map to TRBD1. CDR1 is MDHEN and CDR2 is SYDVKM in the germline V gene. With V trimmed by 4 bases and J by 5 bases, 6 bases remained unmatched. This CDR3 spans 15 amino acids. The CDR3, as DNA: TGTGCCAGCAGTTCCGGGACAGGGAACTATCAGCCCCAGCATTTT. Residues: CASSSGTGNYQPQHF.

The V gene is TRBV23-1, the J gene TRBJ2-2; tentatively, D is TRBD2 (5 bases). TRBV23-1 is labeled an ORF, and its function is uncertain. The CDR3 loop spans 19 amino acids. Trimming cost V 2 bases and J 0 bases, with 19 bases left between them. CDR3 nucleotide sequence: TGCGCCAGCAGTCAAAGCCTGGCGGGTGCCAGACCGAACACCGGGGAGCTGTTTTTT. Protein product: CASSQSLAGARPNTGELFF.

CDR3 in DNA: TGCAGCGCCGATGACAGGGCCTCTGGAAACACCATATATTTT. Translation: CSADDRASGNTIYF. The chain has TRBV29-1 and TRBJ1-3, with TRBD1 identical over 7 bases. The ends lost 7 bases at V and 0 bases at J; junction bases unmatched: 6. The CDR3 is 14 residues long. The V gene's germline CDR1 is SQVTM and CDR2 ANQGSEA.

This chain links TRBV2 with TRBJ2-5; D may be TRBD2 (6 bases). Trimming removed 3 bases from V and 5 bases from J, with 13 bases in between. Germline V lookup: CDR1 SNHLY, CDR2 FYNNEI. This CDR3 spans 14 amino acids. CDR3 sequence reads: CASSEGSAGETQYF. The CDR3 bases are TGTGCCAGCAGTGAGGGCTCCGCGGGGGAGACCCAGTACTTC. Based on the CDR3 plus reference TRBV2 and TRBJ2-5, the full variable domain is EPEVTQTPSHQVTQMGQEVILRCVPISNHLYFYWYRQILGQKVEFLVSFYNNEISEKSEIFDDQFSVERPDGSNFTLKIRSTKLEDSAMYFCASSEGSAGETQYFGPGTRLLVL.

This clone has just one count. The chain has TRBV11-3 and TRBJ2-5, with no clear D. This CDR3 has 13 residues. Looked up from germline, CDR1 is SGHNT and CDR2 is YENEEA. V lost 1 base and J lost 7, with 10 bases in between. This CDR3 is CASSLGVFGTQYF. DNA for the CDR3: TGTGCCAGCAGCTTAGGGGTTTTTGGGACCCAGTACTTC.

V is TRBV6-5 and J is TRBJ2-3, with D possibly being TRBD1 or TRBD2 (5 bases each). The CDR3 has 12 amino acids. Trimming removed 10 bases at V and 0 bases at J, with 8 bases between. The germline CDR1 and CDR2 sequences are MNHEY and SVGAGI. CDR3 amino acids: CATEGSTDTQYF. The CDR3 DNA reads TGTGCCACAGAGGGGAGCACAGATACGCAGTATTTT.

The genes are TRBV5-1 and TRBJ1-1, with TRBD1 identical over 8 bases. J gave up 5 bases and V 1 base, and 4 bases lay outside the gene matches. CDR3 size: 14 residues. From germline, CDR1 is SGHRS and CDR2 YFSETQ. The DNA for the CDR3 is TGCGCCAGCAGCTTGCAGGGGGCGAGAACTGAAGCTTTCTTT. Translation: CASSLQGARTEAFF.

The J gene is TRBJ2-7, the V gene TRBV7-9; D gene uncertain. From germline, CDR1 is SEHNR and CDR2 FQNEAQ (reference sequence). The germline V and J ends were trimmed by 1 base and 3 bases, with 7 bases remaining between them. This CDR3 is 13 amino acids long. CDR3: CASSLGPIYEQYF. In DNA form, the CDR3 reads TGTGCCAGCAGCTTAGGACCGATCTACGAGCAGTACTTC.

The chain is built from TRBV7-6 and TRBJ2-7; 7 bases line up with TRBD1. Looked up from germline, CDR1 is SGHVS and CDR2 is FNYEAQ. The CDR3 covers 14 residues. The J segment lost 5 bases and the V segment lost 2 bases, leaving 6 bases of the junction unmatched. CDR3 bases: TGTGCCAGCAGCTTAAGCCCGGGACAGAACGAGCAGTACTTC. Protein sequence: CASSLSPGQNEQYF.

The gene calls are TRBV14 and TRBJ1-2, with a tentative D call TRBD1 (6 bases). CDR3 length: 15 amino acids. Germline V gene sequence: CDR1 SGHDN, CDR2 FVKESK. Deletions cut 4 bases from V and 0 bases from J, with 12 bases between. The CDR3 loop is CASSRPGAANYGYTF. For the CDR3, the DNA is TGTGCCAGCAGCCGTCCGGGGGCGGCTAACTATGGCTACACCTTC.

This clone was counted between two and nine times. CDR3 loop: CASRFLQGPLHQPQHF. The CDR3 region has the DNA TGTGCCAGCAGGTTTTTACAGGGCCCCCTGCATCAGCCCCAGCATTTT. The J gene is TRBJ1-5, the V gene TRBV6-6, with D perhaps TRBD1 (6 bases). V lost 6 bases and J lost 5, with 20 bases in between. CDR1 and CDR2 from the germline V gene are MNHNY and SVGAGI (reference sequence). This CDR3 is 16 amino acids long.